The rows below give T cell receptor beta chains drawn from one sample of a study of T cell responses to AZD1222 COVID-19 vaccine. Libraries were prepared by immunoSEQ multiplex PCR; TCRdb keeps only in-frame clonotypes and omits some of them. The profile shows tens of thousands of clones, roughly 88% of them singletons. Sequenced here: peripheral blood, sampled on day 0 of MenACWY control vaccination. These receptors originate from an adult in good health. The CDR3 runs from the conserved cysteine through the conserved F or W. A D gene is named only where the DNA matches it firmly. Only some rows state a clone size, as once, few, many or a class for expanded clones.

>TRBJ1-4|TRBV5-1|.|14|.
TGCGCCAGCAGCTCGACAGCAACTAATGAAAAACTGTTTTTT
CASSSTATNEKLFF
>TRBJ2-3|TRBV7-2|TRBD2|16|.
TGTGCCAGCAGCTTAGATCTAGCGGGAGGGTCAGATACGCAGTATTTT
CASSLDLAGGSDTQYF
>TRBJ2-1|TRBV9|TRBD2|16|.
TGTGCCAGCAGCTCGGAGGGACTAGCGGACTCCAATGAGCAGTTCTTC
CASSSEGLADSNEQFF
>TRBJ2-1|TRBV6-5|TRBD1|15|.
TGTGCCAGCAGTTACCGGGACAGCTCCTACAATGAGCAGTTCTTC
CASSYRDSSYNEQFF
>TRBJ1-6|TRBV19|.|15|.
TGTGCCAGTAGTATAGGGGGCAGCTTCGAGTCACCCCTCCACTTT
CASSIGGSFESPLHF
>TRBJ1-5|TRBV6-2/TRBV6-3|.|13|.
TGTGCCAGCAGTTACCACAAATATCAGCCCCAGCATTTT
CASSYHKYQPQHF
>TRBJ1-2|TRBV7-8|.|15|.
TGTGCCAGCAGCTACCACTTCCGAACCAACTATGGCTACACCTTC
CASSYHFRTNYGYTF
>TRBJ1-2|TRBV4-3|.|15|.
TGCGCCAGCAGCCACGGCCGGCAGACACCCTATGGCTACACCTTC
CASSHGRQTPYGYTF
>TRBJ2-2|TRBV5-4|.|13|.
TGTGCCAGCAGCTTTAGCAGGGTGGGGGAGCTGTTTTTT
CASSFSRVGELFF
>TRBJ1-1|TRBV5-1|.|14|.
TGCGCCAGCAGCTTAGGTTACGGGAACACTGAAGCTTTCTTT
CASSLGYGNTEAFF
>TRBJ2-7|TRBV7-9|.|13|.
TGTGCCAGCAGCTGGCCGCGGGGCAGCGAGCAGTACTTC
CASSWPRGSEQYF
>TRBJ1-4|TRBV7-2|TRBD1|14|.
TGTGCCAGCAGCGGGACAGGGTTAGGGGAAAAACTGTTTTTT
CASSGTGLGEKLFF
>TRBJ2-5|TRBV3-1/TRBV3-2|.|14|once
TGTGCCAGCAGCAGGGCGGGCAGGGGAGAGACCCAGTACTTC
CASSRAGRGETQYF
>TRBJ2-1|TRBV18|TRBD2|15|.
TGTGCCAGCTCACCACGGCTAGCGGGAGAGGGTGAGCAGTTCTTC
CASSPRLAGEGEQFF
>TRBJ2-2|TRBV15|TRBD1|14|few
TGTGCCACCAGCAGAGATGCAGGGGGCGGGGAGCTGTTTTTT
CATSRDAGGGELFF
>TRBJ2-1|TRBV10-3|.|13|.
TGTGCCATCAGTGGGGACCCTCCGGATGAGCAGTTCTTC
CAISGDPPDEQFF
>TRBJ2-5|TRBV6-5|.|13|once
TGTGCCAGCAGTTGGAGTGGCCAAGAGACCCAGTACTTC
CASSWSGQETQYF
>TRBJ2-1|TRBV29-1|.|13|.
TGCAGCGTTGTCAGGGACTCCTACAATGAGCAGTTCTTC
CSVVRDSYNEQFF
>TRBJ1-5|TRBV28|.|14|.
TGTGCCAGCAGATACCAGGGAGCCAATCAGCCCCAGCATTTT
CASRYQGANQPQHF
>TRBJ1-1|TRBV6-2/TRBV6-3|.|16|.
TGTGCCAGCAGTTACTCGATAGGGCGCGAGAACACTGAAGCTTTCTTT
CASSYSIGRENTEAFF
>TRBJ2-3|TRBV6-4|TRBD2|16|.
TGTGCCAGCAGTGACGGAGCGGGAGATAGCACAGATACGCAGTATTTT
CASSDGAGDSTDTQYF
>TRBJ1-2|TRBV27|.|14|few
TGTGCCAGCAGTTTTTCCAGGGAGGCCCAGGGCTACACCTTC
CASSFSREAQGYTF
>TRBJ1-5|TRBV2|.|15|few
TGTGCCAGCAGTGAATCGAGGGGTCCTTATCAGCCCCAGCATTTT
CASSESRGPYQPQHF
>TRBJ2-7|TRBV28|.|12|.
TGTGCCAGCAGTTTTTCCCACACAACCGGAATCTTC
CASSFSHTTGIF
>TRBJ2-2|TRBV24-1|.|13|.
TGTGCCACCAGCATCAGTGGGGCCGGGGAGCTGTTTTTT
CATSISGAGELFF
>TRBJ1-2|TRBV6-6|.|12|.
TGTGCCAGCACCCTGGGAGGATATGGCTACACCTTC
CASTLGGYGYTF
>TRBJ2-2|TRBV29-1|.|16|.
TGCAGCGTTCAAACTACACTACAGGGCCCCCCGGGGGAGCTGTTTTTT
CSVQTTLQGPPGELFF
>TRBJ2-1|TRBV28|.|19|.
TGTGCCAGCAGTTTATACACTTACCTTGCCGGGGTGGTTGACAATGAGCAGTTCTTC
CASSLYTYLAGVVDNEQFF
>TRBJ2-3|TRBV4-3|TRBD2|16|.
TGCGCCAGCAGCCAAAACCCACTAGCGATATCAGATACGCAGTATTTT
CASSQNPLAISDTQYF
>TRBJ2-1|TRBV28|TRBD2|16|.
TGTGCCAGCAGTCTTCCGCAGCGGGGCCTTGACAATGAGCAGTTCTTC
CASSLPQRGLDNEQFF
>TRBJ2-7|TRBV7-2|.|13|.
TGTGCCAGCAGCTCGTCACTATCCTACGAGCAGTACTTC
CASSSSLSYEQYF
>TRBJ2-7|TRBV24-1|.|11|.
TGTGCCACCAGTGATTTTCAGGAGCAGTACTTC
CATSDFQEQYF
>TRBJ1-2|TRBV3-1/TRBV3-2|.|15|.
TGTGCCAGCAGCCAAGAGACGGTAGGGAACGGAGGCTACACCTTC
CASSQETVGNGGYTF
>TRBJ2-6|TRBV7-2|TRBD2|12|.
TGTGCCAGCGGGACTATGGCCAACGTCCTGACTTTC
CASGTMANVLTF
>TRBJ2-1|TRBV5-1|TRBD2|15|.
TGCGCCAGCTTGGGACTAGCGGGATCAAACAATGAGCAGTTCTTC
CASLGLAGSNNEQFF
>TRBJ1-5|TRBV28|.|18|.
TGTGCCAGCAGTTTTACACTCACCAACTTGGGACGCAATCAGCCCCAGCATTTT
CASSFTLTNLGRNQPQHF
>TRBJ1-3|TRBV25-1|.|14|.
TGTGCCAGCAGTGGCAGGGTATCGGGAAACACCATATATTTT
CASSGRVSGNTIYF
>TRBJ2-2|TRBV7-9|.|14|.
TGTGCCAGCAGAACGGACAGCTTTAACGGGGAGCTGTTTTTT
CASRTDSFNGELFF
>TRBJ2-7|TRBV27|.|12|.
TGTGCCAGCAGGACCGGGGCCGGCGAGCAGTACTTC
CASRTGAGEQYF
>TRBJ1-1|TRBV7-9|.|14|.
TGTGCCAGCAGCTTAGCTAGGACAGAAGGTGAAGCTTTCTTT
CASSLARTEGEAFF
>TRBJ1-5|TRBV19|.|16|.
TGTGCCAGTAGTATAGATCCCGGGGTAGGCAATCAGCCCCAGCATTTT
CASSIDPGVGNQPQHF
>TRBJ2-7|TRBV3-1/TRBV3-2|.|15|.
TGTGCCAGCAGCCAAAACCCGCCGGGCTCCTACGAGCAGTACTTC
CASSQNPPGSYEQYF
>TRBJ2-7|TRBV6-5|.|13|.
TGTGCCAGCAGTTACCGTCGGGAAGGGGGGCAGTACTTC
CASSYRREGGQYF
>TRBJ2-5|TRBV10-3|.|15|.
TGTGCCATCAGCGCTTGGAGCGCCACCGAAGAGACCCAGTACTTC
CAISAWSATEETQYF
>TRBJ2-1|TRBV7-9|.|14|.
TGTGCCAGCAGCTTAGTAGCGGTTTACAATGAGCAGTTCTTC
CASSLVAVYNEQFF
>TRBJ2-7|TRBV10-3|.|15|.
TGTGCCATCAGTGAGACAGGTACAAACTCCTACGAGCAGTACTTC
CAISETGTNSYEQYF
>TRBJ2-5|TRBV7-2|.|14|once
TGTGCCAGCAGCTTACAGGGCCGGGGGGAGACCCAGTACTTC
CASSLQGRGETQYF
>TRBJ2-1|TRBV7-2|.|15|.
TGTGCCAGCAGGGGAGGGGGACAGTTCTACAATGAGCAGTTCTTC
CASRGGGQFYNEQFF
>TRBJ2-3|TRBV24-1|.|16|.
TGTGCCACCAGTGAGTCTAGGACAGTCACTGCAGATACGCAGTATTTT
CATSESRTVTADTQYF
>TRBJ1-6|TRBV28|TRBD1|15|.
TGTGCCAGCAGGACCCAGGGGGCGCAAAGTTCACCCCTCCACTTT
CASRTQGAQSSPLHF
>TRBJ1-1|TRBV6-5|.|12|.
TGTGCCAGCAGCCAGAGTGGCACTGAAGCTTTCTTT
CASSQSGTEAFF
>TRBJ2-7|TRBV18|TRBD1|14|.
TGTGCCAGCTCACCAAGGACAGGGGATTACGAGCAGTACTTC
CASSPRTGDYEQYF
>TRBJ1-1|TRBV7-3|.|14|.
TGTGCCAGCAGCCTTACAGGGAGGGTCACTGAAGCTTTCTTT
CASSLTGRVTEAFF
>TRBJ2-5|TRBV11-3|TRBD2|14|once
TGTGCCAGCGCGACTAGCGGGGGCCAAGAGACCCAGTACTTC
CASATSGGQETQYF
>TRBJ1-1|TRBV7-3|.|13|.
TGTGCCAGCAGCTTCGGGGTACTGACTCAAGCTTTCTTT
CASSFGVLTQAFF
>TRBJ2-1|TRBV24-1|.|12|.
TGTGCCACCAGTGTGAGCCGTAATGAGCAGTTCTTC
CATSVSRNEQFF
>TRBJ1-1|TRBV11-3|.|13|.
TGTGCCAGCAGCTTTAACAGCGGGCTTGAAGCTTTCTTT
CASSFNSGLEAFF